One sample yielded the 28 T cell receptor beta chains listed below, sequenced in a study of T cell responses to AZD1222 COVID-19 vaccine. TCRdb keeps only in-frame clones here, not all; method: immunoSEQ multiplex PCR. Here the sample spans tens of thousands of clones, around three quarters being singletons. The input for sequencing was peripheral blood, taken 28 days after the second AZD1222 dose. The receptors shown here come from an adult who received the AZD1222 COVID-19 vaccine.

This chain connects TRBV2 to TRBJ1-2, with D possibly TRBD1 on 5 matching bases. V was cut by 4 bases and J by 8 bases, with 14 bases left in between. CDR3 length: 13 residues. The V gene's germline CDR1 is SNHLY and CDR2 FYNNEI. As DNA, the CDR3 is TGTGCCAGCAGTGGGGACTCCCGGAGAGGCTACACCTTC. It yields the protein CASSGDSRRGYTF. The full variable domain, with the rest looked up from reference TRBV2 and TRBJ1-2, is EPEVTQTPSHQVTQMGQEVILRCVPISNHLYFYWYRQILGQKVEFLVSFYNNEISEKSEIFDDQFSVERPDGSNFTLKIRSTKLEDSAMYFCASSGDSRRGYTFGSGTRLTVV.

V gene TRBV7-8 combines with J gene TRBJ1-3; D ambiguous. The CDR3 runs to 17 residues. V lost 5 bases and J 0 bases, leaving 17 bases between the germline ends. Germline V gene lookup returns CDR1 SGHVS and CDR2 FQNEAQ. The CDR3 here is CASSQEVLGSSGNTIYF. The CDR3 DNA is TGTGCCAGCAGCCAAGAGGTCCTAGGGAGCTCTGGAAACACCATATATTTT.

A few counts support this clone. V and J are TRBV3-1 (or the pseudogene TRBV3-2) and TRBJ1-3; no definite D call. This CDR3 is built from 11 residues. Looked up from germline, CDR1 is LGHDT and CDR2 is YNNKEL (reference sequence). V dropped 9 bases and J dropped 6 bases, with 9 bases sitting between them. The CDR3 bases are TGTGCCAGTTATCAGGCAAACACCATATATTTT. This codes for CASYQANTIYF.

This clone was seen more than once but under ten times. J is TRBJ1-5 and V is TRBV10-3, with D unresolved. Trimming cost V 3 bases and J 2 bases, with 8 bases left between them. CDR3 length: 14 residues. Germline V gives CDR1 ENHRY, CDR2 SYGVKD. The CDR3 DNA sequence: TGTGCCATCAGTGAAGGGCAGCGCAATCAGCCCCAGCATTTT. Translation: CAISEGQRNQPQHF.

The chain uses TRBV6-5 and TRBJ1-1; TRBD1 might be the D (6 bases). With 5 bases removed from V and 5 bases from J, the gap between germline ends came to 15 bases. Germline CDR1 MNHEY, CDR2 SVGAGI. The CDR3 has 14 amino acids. The CDR3 region has the DNA TGTGCCAGCAGTCCAGGGGAGGGAGAAACTGAAGCTTTCTTT. It yields the protein CASSPGEGETEAFF.

This CDR3 is CASSPRFEINEQYF. Here the CDR3 DNA reads TGTGCCAGCAGCCCCCGTTTCGAGATCAACGAGCAGTACTTC. The chain employs TRBV9 and TRBJ2-7; D is unresolved. Germline CDR1 reads SGDLS; CDR2 reads YYNGEE. This CDR3 is built from 14 residues. V was trimmed by 4 bases and J by 5 bases, leaving 16 bases between them.

The rearrangement links TRBV7-3 to TRBJ1-1, with D possibly TRBD1 on 6 matching bases. The V and J ends lost 6 bases and 4 bases respectively, with 12 bases between them. CDR3 size: 13 residues. Germline assignment: CDR1 SGHTA and CDR2 FQGTGA. The CDR3 protein is CASRRGGGTEAFF. As DNA, the CDR3 is TGTGCCAGCAGACGGGGAGGGGGCACTGAAGCTTTCTTT.

This chain uses TRBV12-3 or TRBV12-4 with TRBJ2-5; 7 nucleotides align to TRBD2. Trimming removed 3 bases from V and 8 bases from J; junction bases left unmatched: 6. The CDR3 is 13 amino acids. The CDR3 loop is CASSLTPGGTQYF. The DNA for the CDR3 is TGTGCCAGCAGTTTGACCCCGGGAGGAACCCAGTACTTC.

V gene TRBV30 combines with J gene TRBJ2-7; D perhaps matches TRBD2 (6 bases). V was trimmed by 5 bases and J by 4 bases, leaving 9 bases between them. The CDR3 consists of 11 residues. Germline CDR1 and CDR2: GTSNPN and SVGIG (reference sequence). In nucleotides, the CDR3 is TGTGCCTGGGCGGGGCAGTACGAGCAGTACTTC. Protein product: CAWAGQYEQYF.

J is TRBJ2-5 and V is TRBV27, with TRBD1 matching 7 bases. The CDR3 has 14 residues. The trim removed 4 bases at V and 1 base at J, leaving 3 bases unmatched. Germline CDR1 MNHEY, CDR2 SMNVEV (reference sequence). CDR3 bases: TGTGCCAGCAGTTCCGGGACAGCCCAAGAGACCCAGTACTTC. Amino acids: CASSSGTAQETQYF.

The V and J genes are TRBV7-2 and TRBJ1-2; tentative D call: TRBD1 (6 bases). The V end was cut by 1 base, the J end by 8 bases, with 14 bases between. CDR3 length: 14 amino acids. In germline, CDR1 is SGHTA, CDR2 FQGNSA. As DNA, the CDR3 is TGTGCCAGCAGCTTAGGACAGGCAGGAGAAGGCTACACCTTC. It codes for CASSLGQAGEGYTF.

The chain uses TRBV10-3 and TRBJ2-1; 8 bases agree with TRBD1. Trimming took 3 bases from V and 1 from J; bases not matched to a gene: 2. Germline CDR1 and CDR2: ENHRY and SYGVKD. This CDR3 comprises 15 residues. CDR3 sequence: CAISDGTGSYNEQFF. The CDR3 DNA follows: TGTGCCATCAGTGACGGGACAGGTTCCTACAATGAGCAGTTCTTC.

The genes are TRBV28 and TRBJ2-7; D not resolved. This CDR3 comprises 16 residues. V was trimmed by 3 bases and J by 1 base, leaving 16 bases between them. In germline, CDR1 is MDHEN, CDR2 SYDVKM. The CDR3 nucleotides are TGTGCCAGCAGTTTCCACCTCTCTGGTCTATCCTACGAGCAGTACTTC. Translated: CASSFHLSGLSYEQYF. The full variable domain, rest sourced from reference TRBV28 and TRBJ2-7, is DVKVTQSSRYLVKRTGEKVFLECVQDMDHENMFWYRQDPGLGLRLIYFSYDVKMKEKGDIPEGYSVSREKKERFSLILESASTNQTSMYLCASSFHLSGLSYEQYFGPGTRLTVT.

In this sample, this clone turned up a few times. V and J are TRBV7-2 and TRBJ1-2; TRBD1 aligns across 9 bases. The germline CDR1 and CDR2 sequences are SGHTA and FQGNSA. After removal of 4 bases from V and 4 bases from J, the junction contained 7 bases not matched to a gene. The CDR3 sequence is 15 residues long. The CDR3 nucleotides are TGTGCCAGCAGCTCAACATCGGGACAGGGCTATGGCTACACCTTC. Amino acids: CASSSTSGQGYGYTF.

The V gene is TRBV5-1, the J gene TRBJ2-2; no reliable D call. V shed 2 bases and J shed 0 bases, with 11 bases lying between them. Germline CDR1 and CDR2: SGHRS and YFSETQ. CDR3 length: 16 residues. The CDR3 DNA is TGCGCCAGCAGCTTAAAGGAACACCCGAACACCGGGGAGCTGTTTTTT. Its translation: CASSLKEHPNTGELFF. Full variable domain (outside the CDR3, taken from reference TRBV5-1 and TRBJ2-2): KAGVTQTPRYLIKTRGQQVTLSCSPISGHRSVSWYQQTPGQGLQFLFEYFSETQRNKGNFPGRFSGRQFSNSRSEMNVSTLELGDSALYLCASSLKEHPNTGELFFGEGSRLTVL.

The chain has TRBV5-1 and TRBJ1-4; maybe TRBD1 (6 bases). CDR1 is SGHRS and CDR2 is YFSETQ in the germline V gene. With 3 bases removed from V and 0 bases from J, the gap between germline ends came to 12 bases. CDR3 length: 16 amino acids. In nucleotides, the CDR3 is TGCGCCAGCAGCTCAGGACAGTATGCAACTAATGAAAAACTGTTTTTT. This codes for CASSSGQYATNEKLFF.

The chain joins TRBV19 to TRBJ2-7, with D possibly TRBD1 on 5 matching bases. V lost 7 bases and J lost 0, with 13 bases in between. Germline values: CDR1 LNHDA, CDR2 SQIVND (reference sequence). The CDR3 runs to 14 residues. The DNA of the CDR3 is TGTGCCAGTACCCCAACGGACACCTCCTACGAGCAGTACTTC. Amino acid sequence: CASTPTDTSYEQYF.

The chain carries TRBV29-1 and TRBJ2-3, with 9 bases identical to TRBD1. The CDR3 totals 15 residues. CDR1 and CDR2 (germline): SQVTM, ANQGSEA. Trimming at V came to 6 bases and at J to 0 bases, leaving 7 bases not matched to a gene. The CDR3 loop reads CSVVGTGRSTDTQYF. As DNA, the CDR3 is TGCAGCGTAGTAGGGACAGGGCGTAGCACAGATACGCAGTATTTT.

The chain has TRBV3-1 (or the pseudogene TRBV3-2) and TRBJ1-2; unclear D gene. The V end was cut by 6 bases, the J end by 4 bases, with 12 bases between. The CDR3 covers 13 residues. The germline V gene has CDR1 LGHDT and CDR2 YNNKEL (reference sequence). CDR3 residues: CASSPKGSYGYTF. In DNA, the CDR3 is TGTGCCAGCAGTCCAAAAGGGTCCTATGGCTACACCTTC.

The rearrangement joins TRBV18 to TRBJ1-5; a weak D match, TRBD1 (5 bases). The V and J ends lost 3 bases and 1 base respectively, with 7 bases between them. The germline gives CDR1 KGHSH, CDR2 LQKENI. This CDR3 has 14 residues. In nucleotides, the CDR3 is TGTGCCAGCTCACCTTCAGGGAGCAATCAGCCCCAGCATTTT. Its translation: CASSPSGSNQPQHF. The variable domain in full, with the rest retrieved from reference TRBV18 and TRBJ1-5, is NAGVMQNPRHLVRRRGQEARLRCSPMKGHSHVYWYRQLPEEGLKFMVYLQKENIIDESGMPKERFSAEFPKEGPSILRIQQVVRGDSAAYFCASSPSGSNQPQHFGDGTRLSIL.

This clone was detected once. The chain links TRBV6-5 to TRBJ2-6; TRBD1 aligns across 7 bases. The CDR3 is 14 residues long. The junction had 4 bases not matched to a gene; V was cut back by 5 bases and J by 6 bases. Per germline, CDR1 MNHEY and CDR2 SVGAGI. As DNA, the CDR3 is TGTGCCAGCAGTCGCACAGGGGAGGCCAACGTCCTGACTTTC. Protein product: CASSRTGEANVLTF.

The V and J genes are TRBV6-5 and TRBJ1-1; no clear D gene. Trimming took off 6 bases at V and 1 base at J, with 9 bases between the two ends. The CDR3 runs 13 residues. The germline V gene encodes CDR1 MNHEY and CDR2 SVGAGI. As DNA, the CDR3 is TGTGCCAGCAGCCCCCGGGGGAACACTGAAGCTTTCTTT. This encodes CASSPRGNTEAFF.

A single count supports this clone. V and J are TRBV27 and TRBJ1-5; D uncertain. The CDR3 spans 15 residues. CDR1 and CDR2 from the germline V gene are MNHEY and SMNVEV (reference sequence). The ends were cut back, 0 bases at V and 5 bases at J, with 11 bases in the middle. The CDR3 spells CASSLSSGYDQPQHF. CDR3 coding DNA: TGTGCCAGCAGTTTATCGTCGGGGTACGATCAGCCCCAGCATTTT.

This sequence joins TRBV2 and TRBJ2-7, with 7 bases lining up with TRBD1. The CDR3 is 16 residues long. Trimming took 4 bases from V and 1 from J; bases not matched to a gene: 10. CDR1 SNHLY and CDR2 FYNNEI come from the germline V gene. The DNA for the CDR3 is TGTGCCAGCAGTGGGGACAGAACCTTTTTTTCCTACGAGCAGTACTTC. This gives the protein CASSGDRTFFSYEQYF.

This chain connects TRBV5-1 to TRBJ1-1; D may be TRBD1 (6 bases). Germline CDR1 reads SGHRS; CDR2 reads YFSETQ. CDR3 length equals 14 residues. Trimming cost V 4 bases and J 1 base, with 11 bases left between them. The chain's CDR3 is CASSPQQGNTEAFF. As DNA, the CDR3 is TGCGCCAGCAGCCCCCAACAGGGGAACACTGAAGCTTTCTTT.

This clone was recorded only once. V is TRBV19 and J is TRBJ1-1; perhaps TRBD1 as D (6 bases). The ends were cut back, 7 bases at V and 0 bases at J, with 15 bases in the middle. The CDR3 totals 15 residues. Germline CDR1 reads LNHDA; CDR2 reads SQIVND (reference sequence). CDR3 loop: CASMPPGHLNTEAFF. In DNA form, the CDR3 reads TGTGCCAGTATGCCCCCGGGACACCTGAACACTGAAGCTTTCTTT.

This clone was counted between two and nine times. The V gene is TRBV6-5, the J gene TRBJ1-1; D possibly corresponds to TRBD1 (5 bases). Trimming took off 11 bases at V and 2 bases at J, with 15 bases between the two ends. Germline V gene data show CDR1 as MNHEY and CDR2 as SVGAGI. The CDR3 extends over 13 amino acids. CDR3 DNA: TGTGCCTCTTGGGACTCCTCTAACACTGAAGCTTTCTTT. Translating gives CASWDSSNTEAFF.

V usage is TRBV27 and J usage is TRBJ1-1; D remains ambiguous. Germline loops: CDR1 MNHEY, CDR2 SMNVEV (reference sequence). The CDR3 consists of 13 residues. V lost 2 bases, J lost 1 base, and 5 bases lay in between. This CDR3 is CASSLDPNTEAFF. The CDR3, as DNA: TGTGCCAGCAGTTTAGATCCGAACACTGAAGCTTTCTTT.